These 23 T cell receptor beta chains were sequenced from one sample in a study of blood T cell repertoires in COVID-19. Libraries were prepared by immunoSEQ multiplex PCR; TCRdb keeps only in-frame clonotypes and omits some of them. The table has around 200,000 clones, 80% to 85% seen once. The sample consisted of peripheral blood. These receptors originate from a man aged 50 or older with active or convalescent COVID-19.

The chain is built from TRBV2 and TRBJ2-7, with 10 bases matching TRBD1. V was pared by 6 bases and J by 7 bases, with 6 bases of the junction left unmatched. Germline V gene data show CDR1 as SNHLY and CDR2 as FYNNEI. The CDR3 spans 13 residues. The CDR3: CASRLDRGREQYF. The DNA for the CDR3 is TGTGCCAGCAGGCTGGACAGGGGGAGGGAGCAGTACTTC. Using reference TRBV2 and TRBJ2-7 for the parts outside the CDR3, the full variable domain is EPEVTQTPSHQVTQMGQEVILRCVPISNHLYFYWYRQILGQKVEFLVSFYNNEISEKSEIFDDQFSVERPDGSNFTLKIRSTKLEDSAMYFCASRLDRGREQYFGPGTRLTVT.

The V and J genes are TRBV5-4 and TRBJ2-7; 7 nucleotides line up with TRBD2. Germline V gene sequence: CDR1 SGHNT, CDR2 YYREEE (reference sequence). The CDR3 covers 15 residues. V shed 5 bases and J 0 bases; nucleotides not matched to a gene: 8. CDR3 coding DNA: TGTGCCAGCAGGAGGGGAGGGGTGAGCTCCTACGAGCAGTACTTC. It is translated as CASRRGGVSSYEQYF.

In this sample, this clone turned up once. V usage is TRBV5-6 and J usage is TRBJ2-7; D might be TRBD1 (5 bases). V gave up 0 bases and J gave up 3 bases, with 13 bases separating them. Germline V gives CDR1 SGHDT, CDR2 YYEEEE. This CDR3 comprises 15 residues. The CDR3: CASSLGQGYFYEQYF. In DNA form, the CDR3 reads TGTGCCAGCAGCTTGGGGCAGGGTTATTTCTACGAGCAGTACTTC.

The chain employs TRBV28 and TRBJ2-7, with TRBD1 matching 9 bases. The V gene's germline CDR1 is MDHEN and CDR2 SYDVKM. This CDR3 spans 16 amino acids. V shed 5 bases and J 2 bases; nucleotides not matched to a gene: 10. CDR3: CASSPPAGTGTYEQYF. The CDR3 DNA reads as TGTGCCAGCAGTCCCCCCGCCGGGACAGGGACCTACGAGCAGTACTTC.

V is TRBV25-1 and J is TRBJ1-1; D is unclear. Germline V CDR1 and CDR2: MGHDK, SYGVNS. V lost 4 bases and J 5 bases, leaving 5 bases between the germline ends. This CDR3 is 11 amino acids long. The CDR3 is CASSGGTEAFF. CDR3 coding DNA: TGTGCCAGCAGTGGAGGTACTGAAGCTTTCTTT.

V and J are TRBV9 and TRBJ2-1; 9 nucleotides align to TRBD1. With V trimmed by 3 bases and J by 3 bases, 4 bases remained unmatched. The CDR3 is made up of 15 amino acids. Germline-derived CDR1 and CDR2 are SGDLS and YYNGEE. CDR3 nucleotides: TGTGCCAGCAGCGCCCGGGACAGGGACTACAATGAGCAGTTCTTC. This gives the protein CASSARDRDYNEQFF.

This sequence joins TRBV7-2 and TRBJ2-2, with 7 bases aligning to TRBD1. CDR1 is SGHTA and CDR2 is FQGNSA in the germline V gene. The CDR3 has 15 residues. The ends lost 4 bases at V and 1 base at J; junction bases unmatched: 3. In DNA, the CDR3 is TGTGCCAGCAGCTACAGGGGCTTGAACACCGGGGAGCTGTTTTTT. Residues: CASSYRGLNTGELFF. Full variable domain (rest looked up from reference TRBV7-2 and TRBJ2-2): GAGVSQSPSNKVTEKGKDVELRCDPISGHTALYWYRQSLGQGLEFLIYFQGNSAPDKSGLPSDRFSAERTGGSVSTLTIQRTQQEDSAVYLCASSYRGLNTGELFFGEGSRLTVL.

The sample holds one count of this clone. DNA for the CDR3: TGTGCCAGCAGCGTAGGGGACAGGAGGACTAACTATGGCTACACCTTC. Translation: CASSVGDRRTNYGYTF. The chain has TRBV9 and TRBJ1-2; the match to TRBD1 covers 8 bases. CDR1 and CDR2 from the germline V gene are SGDLS and YYNGEE. There are 16 residues in the CDR3. The V gene end was trimmed by 0 bases and the J gene end by 0 bases; junction bases not matched to a gene: 4.

The chain joins TRBV29-1 to TRBJ1-1, with 9 positions matching TRBD1. Losses at the gene ends were 7 bases for V and 0 bases for J; bases not matched to a gene: 3. The CDR3 has 13 residues. The germline V gene encodes CDR1 SQVTM and CDR2 ANQGSEA. The CDR3 DNA reads TGCAGCGCTTACAGGGGGCTGAACACTGAAGCTTTCTTT. Protein product: CSAYRGLNTEAFF.

The chain recombines TRBV5-4 with TRBJ1-2; D is possibly TRBD1 (5 bases). Trimming cost V 5 bases and J 7 bases, with 18 bases left between them. Germline V gene data show CDR1 as SGHNT and CDR2 as YYREEE (reference sequence). CDR3 size: 14 residues. The CDR3 DNA sequence: TGTGCCAGCAGTCCCGGCAGGGTCCTGGGTGGCTACACCTTC. It codes for CASSPGRVLGGYTF.

V and J are TRBV6-5 and TRBJ1-6; a possible D gene is TRBD1 (6 bases). The length of the CDR3 is 14 residues. The V end was cut by 6 bases, the J end by 8 bases, with 14 bases between. CDR1 is MNHEY, CDR2 SVGAGI, per germline. Here the CDR3 DNA reads TGTGCCAGCAGCCGATATAACAGGGATTCACCCCTCCACTTT. It codes for CASSRYNRDSPLHF.

V usage is TRBV27 and J usage is TRBJ2-3; 10 nucleotides line up with TRBD2. CDR1 is MNHEY and CDR2 is SMNVEV in the germline V gene (reference sequence). This CDR3 comprises 18 residues. The trim removed 5 bases at V and 2 bases at J, leaving 13 bases unmatched. CDR3 DNA sequence: TGTGCCAGCAGTCCCTTCCCCTTAAGCGGGGGGGCCACAGATACGCAGTATTTT. This sequence encodes CASSPFPLSGGATDTQYF.

The chain combines TRBV9 with TRBJ2-3; 11 positions match TRBD2. Unmatched junction bases numbered 3, after V lost 7 bases and J lost 2 bases. CDR3 length: 14 residues. Germline CDR1 is SGDLS and CDR2 is YYNGEE. The CDR3 DNA reads as TGTGCCAGCTCGACTAGCGGGGACACAGATACGCAGTATTTT. The encoded protein is CASSTSGDTDTQYF. Filled out from reference TRBV9 and TRBJ2-3, the complete variable domain reads DSGVTQTPKHLITATGQRVTLRCSPRSGDLSVYWYQQSLDQGLQFLIQYYNGEERAKGNILERFSAQQFPDLHSELNLSSLELGDSALYFCASSTSGDTDTQYFGPGTRLTVL.

The chain recombines TRBV18 with TRBJ2-3; 10 bases agree with TRBD2. Germline lookup yields CDR1 KGHSH and CDR2 LQKENI. CDR3 length: 15 amino acids. V was pared by 3 bases and J by 2 bases, with 2 bases of the junction left unmatched. The DNA of the CDR3 is TGTGCCAGCTCACCCCTAGCGGGGGACACAGATACGCAGTATTTT. It encodes CASSPLAGDTDTQYF.

The chain has TRBV7-2 and TRBJ2-7; D perhaps matches TRBD1 (6 bases). The germline V and J ends were trimmed by 6 bases and 5 bases, with 17 bases remaining between them. CDR1 is SGHTA and CDR2 is FQGNSA in the germline V gene. This CDR3 is 14 amino acids long. CDR3 region: CASSYRVLSDEQYF. Written as DNA, the CDR3 is TGTGCCAGCAGTTACAGGGTCTTGAGCGACGAGCAGTACTTC.

Comment on this clone: Within the sample, other DNA sequences also encode this same CDR3. The chain has TRBV4-3 and TRBJ1-1, with 9 nucleotides matching TRBD1. With V trimmed by 1 base and J by 5 bases, 5 bases remained unmatched. The CDR3 spans 15 residues. Germline CDR1 reads LGHNA; CDR2 reads YSLEER. Written as DNA, the CDR3 is TGCGCCAGCAGCCAAGTAGGGACAGGGAGGACTGAAGCTTTCTTT. It codes for CASSQVGTGRTEAFF.

V and J are TRBV25-1 and TRBJ2-7; no clear D gene. Trimming pared 5 bases from V and 3 bases from J, leaving 11 bases between. This CDR3 has 13 residues. Germline V CDR1 and CDR2: MGHDK, SYGVNS. The DNA of the CDR3 is TGTGCCAGCAGTCCACAGATCAACTACGAGCAGTACTTC. Protein product: CASSPQINYEQYF.

This clone came up once. The chain is built from TRBV5-1 and TRBJ1-4; D is undetermined. V lost 0 bases and J 4 bases, leaving 10 bases between the germline ends. Germline CDR1 SGHRS, CDR2 YFSETQ. The CDR3 is 15 residues long. The CDR3 coding sequence is TGCGCCAGCAGCTTGGGGCGAGGATTTAATGAAAAACTGTTTTTT. Encoded protein: CASSLGRGFNEKLFF.

This clone has only a few counts. This sequence joins TRBV28 and TRBJ1-5; no clear D. Germline assignment: CDR1 MDHEN and CDR2 SYDVKM. The CDR3 covers 14 residues. The V and J ends lost 6 bases and 1 base respectively, with 10 bases between them. The DNA of the CDR3 is TGTGCCAGCAGCTTTGTATTGAGCAATCAGCCCCAGCATTTT. Translating gives CASSFVLSNQPQHF.

This clone was seen just once. V is TRBV6-5 and J is TRBJ1-5, with D maybe TRBD1 (6 bases). Germline lookup yields CDR1 MNHEY and CDR2 SVGAGI. V was clipped by 7 bases and J by 3 bases, with 16 bases between them. The CDR3 is 15 residues long. The CDR3 DNA reads as TGTGCCAGCACCGGACAGATCCAAAACAATCAGCCCCAGCATTTT. This gives the protein CASTGQIQNNQPQHF.

V usage is TRBV3-1 (or the pseudogene TRBV3-2) and J usage is TRBJ2-5; maybe TRBD2 (6 bases). The germline V and J ends were trimmed by 4 bases and 1 base, with 19 bases remaining between them. The CDR3 loop spans 17 amino acids. CDR1 and CDR2 (germline): LGHDT, YNNKEL (reference sequence). The CDR3, as DNA: TGTGCCAGCAGCCTTACCGGGGCGGGGAGGCTCCAAGAGACCCAGTACTTC. This sequence encodes CASSLTGAGRLQETQYF.

This chain links TRBV19 with TRBJ2-3; 8 nucleotides align to TRBD2. The CDR3 spans 14 residues. The V gene's germline CDR1 is LNHDA and CDR2 SQIVND (reference sequence). With V trimmed by 4 bases and J by 2 bases, 2 bases remained unmatched. The CDR3 sequence is CASSKAGDTDTQYF. In DNA form, the CDR3 reads TGTGCCAGTAGTAAAGCGGGGGACACAGATACGCAGTATTTT.

This clone showed up just once. The chain uses TRBV6-5 and TRBJ2-1, with 12 bases identical to TRBD2. The CDR3 is made up of 15 amino acids. CDR1 and CDR2 from the germline V gene are MNHEY and SVGAGI. Trimming at V came to 8 bases and at J to 4 bases, leaving 6 bases not matched to a gene. Here the CDR3 reads CASRLAGGFYNEQFF. As DNA, the CDR3 is TGTGCCAGCCGTCTAGCGGGGGGGTTTTACAATGAGCAGTTCTTC.